The rows below give T cell receptor beta chains drawn from one sample of a study of T cell changes during pregnancy in multiple sclerosis. Clones were sequenced by immunoSEQ multiplex PCR, and TCRdb holds only the in-frame ones, with some missing. The sample carries 65,000 to 90,000 clones, about 90% recorded once. The sample here was CD4+ T cells from peripheral blood mononuclear cells, taken after pregnancy. The receptors originated from a female donor with multiple sclerosis, enrolled in a pregnancy study. CDR3s include the opening cysteine and the closing phenylalanine or tryptophan. A D gene is named only where the DNA matches it firmly. Part of the rows lack a size; the others show once, few, many or a class for expanded clones.

clone size,J gene,D gene,V gene,CDR3 DNA,CDR3 protein
.,TRBJ1-6,.,TRBV7-2,TGTGCCAGCGGGGGGGTAGGGGCCTATAATTCACCCCTCCACTTT,CASGGVGAYNSPLHF
.,TRBJ2-4,.,TRBV6-5,TGTGCCAGCAGCCCGACCGGGACAAACAAAAACATTCAGTACTTC,CASSPTGTNKNIQYF
.,TRBJ1-5,.,TRBV6-5,TGTGCCAGCAGTTATGGGGCGCGCAATCAGCCCCAGCATTTT,CASSYGARNQPQHF
once,TRBJ2-5,.,TRBV5-1,TGCGCCAGCAGCCCCCCAGGGGCGGGGGACCAAGAGACCCAGTACTTC,CASSPPGAGDQETQYF
once,TRBJ1-1,.,TRBV6-1,TGTGCCAGCACCCAGGGGCCGGCGAACACTGAAGCTTTCTTT,CASTQGPANTEAFF
.,TRBJ2-1,.,TRBV14,TGTGCCAGCAGCCAAGATCATCTCGGGGGGCCCCTATGGTCCAATGAGCAGTTCTTC,CASSQDHLGGPLWSNEQFF
.,TRBJ1-2,TRBD1,TRBV7-2,TGTGCCAGCAGCCAAGGTACAGGGGGGAGCTATGGCTACACCTTC,CASSQGTGGSYGYTF
.,TRBJ2-3,TRBD1,TRBV5-1,TGCGCCAGCAGCGACCCGGGACAGCCCTTAGGGGGCTCTAGCACAGATACGCAGTATTTT,CASSDPGQPLGGSSTDTQYF
.,TRBJ2-1,TRBD2,TRBV11-2,TGTGCCAGCAGCTTCACACTAGCGGGGGGTCACAATGAGCAGTTCTTC,CASSFTLAGGHNEQFF
.,TRBJ2-7,.,TRBV4-2,TGTGCCAGCAGCCAAGACGGCGCGGGTGTCTACGAGCAGTACTTC,CASSQDGAGVYEQYF
.,TRBJ1-1,.,TRBV15,TGTGCCACCAGCAGAGAGCTAAACACTGAAGCTTTCTTT,CATSRELNTEAFF
.,TRBJ2-3,TRBD2,TRBV10-3,TGTGCCATCAGTGGGGGGACTAGCGGGGGCGGGGATACGCAGTATTTT,CAISGGTSGGGDTQYF
.,TRBJ1-5,.,TRBV7-2,TGTGCCAGCAGCTACCAGGGTGGAAGCAATCAGCCCCAGCATTTT,CASSYQGGSNQPQHF
.,TRBJ2-5,TRBD2,TRBV5-6,TGTGCCAGCAGCCCGGCGGCGGGAGGTGGGGAGACCCAGTACTTC,CASSPAAGGGETQYF
few,TRBJ2-7,.,TRBV27,TGTGCCAGCAGTTTACATGTGGGGGCGCTTTACGAGCAGTACTTC,CASSLHVGALYEQYF
.,TRBJ1-1,.,TRBV6-4,TGTGCCAGCAGTGTTGGGGAGGCCACTGAAGCTTTCTTT,CASSVGEATEAFF
.,TRBJ2-3,.,TRBV2,TGTGCCAGCAGGGAGGAGGAGCGGAGCACAGATACGCAGTATTTT,CASREEERSTDTQYF
.,TRBJ1-5,.,TRBV6-1,TGTGCCAGCAGTGAAGTCGACAGATTCAATCAGCCCCAGCATTTT,CASSEVDRFNQPQHF
.,TRBJ1-5,.,TRBV15,TGTGCCACCGGGGTCGGTAGGGGAAGAGGTAATCAGCCCCAGCATTTT,CATGVGRGRGNQPQHF
.,TRBJ2-1,TRBD2,TRBV19,TGTGCCAGTAGTATGGGGCGGGGGGGTGATGAGCAGTTCTTC,CASSMGRGGDEQFF
.,TRBJ2-2,.,TRBV9,TGTGCCAGCAGCGTACACGCGCGGGGGACATACACCGGGGAGCTGTTTTTT,CASSVHARGTYTGELFF
.,TRBJ2-1,TRBD2,TRBV20-1,TGCAGTGCTAGTTTGCCGGGAGGGCAGTTCTTC,CSASLPGGQFF
.,TRBJ1-1,TRBD1,TRBV7-9,TGTGCCAGCAGCTTAGCTCTGGGACAGGGGACCAACACTGAAGCTTTCTTT,CASSLALGQGTNTEAFF
.,TRBJ2-6,.,TRBV28,TGTGCCAGCAGCAGGACATTCTCTGGGGCCAACGTCCTGACTTTC,CASSRTFSGANVLTF
once,TRBJ1-3,.,TRBV5-4,TGTGCCAGCAGCTTGGCAGGGCCCTCTGGAAACACCATATATTTT,CASSLAGPSGNTIYF
.,TRBJ2-1,.,TRBV28,TGTGCCAGCCTCGCGATCGGCGCGGGTGAGCAGTTCTTC,CASLAIGAGEQFF
.,TRBJ2-7,TRBD1,TRBV5-1,TGCGCCAGCAGCTGGGGGACAGGTAACTACGAGCAGTACTTC,CASSWGTGNYEQYF
.,TRBJ1-6,TRBD1,TRBV10-3,TGTGCCATCAGCCTGGGACAGGGTTATTCACCCCTCCACTTT,CAISLGQGYSPLHF
.,TRBJ1-2,TRBD1,TRBV12-5,TGTGCTAGTGGTTTGGTACTCGTCCCAGAGACGACAGGGATGCATGGCTACACCTTC,CASGLVLVPETTGMHGYTF
once,TRBJ2-7,.,TRBV18,TGTGCCAGCTCACCTTGGGACTTTCCCTACGAGCAGTACTTC,CASSPWDFPYEQYF
.,TRBJ2-4,TRBD1,TRBV10-3,TGTGCCATCAGCCCCGGGACAGGGGGCGACATTCAGTACTTC,CAISPGTGGDIQYF
.,TRBJ1-2,TRBD1,TRBV11-2,TGTGCCAGCAGCCCACGGACAGGGGATGGCTACACCTTC,CASSPRTGDGYTF
.,TRBJ1-1,TRBD1,TRBV7-3,TGTGCCAGCAGCTCTCTGCGACAGGGTGAAGCTTTCTTT,CASSSLRQGEAFF
.,TRBJ2-7,TRBD1,TRBV13,TGTGCCAGCAGACCCCGGACAGGGATCCCCTACGAGCAGTACTTC,CASRPRTGIPYEQYF
.,TRBJ2-3,TRBD2,TRBV9,TGTGCCAGCAGCCCCAAGGGTCTGAGGCGGGAGCCCACAGATACGCAGTATTTT,CASSPKGLRREPTDTQYF
once,TRBJ2-2,.,TRBV19,TGTGCCAGTAGCCAAGGGGCGGTCGGGACCGGGGAGCTGTTTTTT,CASSQGAVGTGELFF
.,TRBJ1-6,.,TRBV18,TGTGCCAGCTCACCACGGCCGATTAATTCACCCCTCCACTTT,CASSPRPINSPLHF
.,TRBJ2-3,TRBD1,TRBV10-3,TGTGCCATCAGTGAGTTAGGACAGGGGGGAACAGATACGCAGTATTTT,CAISELGQGGTDTQYF
.,TRBJ2-3,.,TRBV15,TGTGCCACCAGCACGCGGACAGACACAGATACGCAGTATTTT,CATSTRTDTDTQYF